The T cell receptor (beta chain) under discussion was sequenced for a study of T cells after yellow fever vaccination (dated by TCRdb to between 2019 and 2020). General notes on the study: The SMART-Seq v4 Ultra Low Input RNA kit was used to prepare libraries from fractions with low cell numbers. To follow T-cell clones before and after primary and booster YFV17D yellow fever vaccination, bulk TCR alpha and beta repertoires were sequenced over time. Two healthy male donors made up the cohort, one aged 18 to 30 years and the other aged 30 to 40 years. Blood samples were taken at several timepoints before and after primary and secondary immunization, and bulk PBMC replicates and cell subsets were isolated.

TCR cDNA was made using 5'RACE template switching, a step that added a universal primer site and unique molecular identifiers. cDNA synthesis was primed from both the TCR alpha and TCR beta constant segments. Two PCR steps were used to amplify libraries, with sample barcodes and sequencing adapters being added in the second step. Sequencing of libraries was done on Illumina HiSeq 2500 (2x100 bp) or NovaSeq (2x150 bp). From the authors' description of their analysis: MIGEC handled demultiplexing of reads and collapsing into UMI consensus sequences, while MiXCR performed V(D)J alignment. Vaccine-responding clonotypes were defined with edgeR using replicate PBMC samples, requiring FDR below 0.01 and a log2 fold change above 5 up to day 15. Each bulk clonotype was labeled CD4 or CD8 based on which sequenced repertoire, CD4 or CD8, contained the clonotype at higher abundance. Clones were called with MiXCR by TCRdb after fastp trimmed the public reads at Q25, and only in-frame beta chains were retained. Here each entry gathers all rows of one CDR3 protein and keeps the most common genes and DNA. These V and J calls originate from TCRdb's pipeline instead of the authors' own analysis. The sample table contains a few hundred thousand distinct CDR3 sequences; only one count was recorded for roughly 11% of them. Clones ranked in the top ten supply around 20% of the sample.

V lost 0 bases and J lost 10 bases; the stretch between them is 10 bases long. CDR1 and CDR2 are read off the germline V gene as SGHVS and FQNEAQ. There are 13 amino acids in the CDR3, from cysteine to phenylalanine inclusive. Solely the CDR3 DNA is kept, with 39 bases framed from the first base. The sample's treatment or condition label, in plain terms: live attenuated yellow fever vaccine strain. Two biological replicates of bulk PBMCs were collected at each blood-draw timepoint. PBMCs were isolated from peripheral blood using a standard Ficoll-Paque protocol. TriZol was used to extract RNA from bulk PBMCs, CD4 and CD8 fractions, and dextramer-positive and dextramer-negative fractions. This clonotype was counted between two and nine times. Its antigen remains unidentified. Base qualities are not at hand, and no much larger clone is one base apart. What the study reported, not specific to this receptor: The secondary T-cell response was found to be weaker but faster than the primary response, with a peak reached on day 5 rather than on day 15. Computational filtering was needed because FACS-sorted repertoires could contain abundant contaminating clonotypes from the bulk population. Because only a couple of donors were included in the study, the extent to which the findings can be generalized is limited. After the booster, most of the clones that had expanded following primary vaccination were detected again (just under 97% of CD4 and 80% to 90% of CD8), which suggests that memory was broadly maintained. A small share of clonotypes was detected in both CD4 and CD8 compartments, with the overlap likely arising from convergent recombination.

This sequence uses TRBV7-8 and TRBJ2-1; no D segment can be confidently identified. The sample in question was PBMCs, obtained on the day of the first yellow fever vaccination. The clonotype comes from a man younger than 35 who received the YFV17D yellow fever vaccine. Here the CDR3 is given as CASSLAGHSEQFF. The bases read TGTGCCAGCAGCTTAGCGGGCCACAGCGAGCAGTTCTTC.